This TCR beta chain was found in a study of beta chain features in type 1 diabetes. Study-wide points: All four CD4+ subsets of Type 1 diabetes patients contained TCRB CDR3s that were moderately but significantly shorter. VDJ junctions from type 1 diabetes patients carried fewer insertions and larger deletions.

cDNA synthesis used the whole RNA isolate, giving expressed TCRB sequences. The table came from immunoSEQ multiplex PCR; TCRdb's copy has only in-frame clones and leaves some out. The table has roughly 100,000 clones, 25% to 30% seen once. Worth noting for this clone: As yet, its antigen is unknown.

The clonotype originates from a young woman with type 1 diabetes. The sample consisted of central memory CD4+ T cells from blood.

CDR3 protein: CALSSGSQYNEQFF. Here the CDR3 DNA reads TGTGCTCTCTCTAGCGGGAGTCAATACAATGAGCAGTTCTTC. This chain connects TRBV30 to TRBJ2-1; 10 positions match TRBD2. Germline lookup yields CDR1 GTSNPN and CDR2 SVGIG (reference sequence). This CDR3 contains 14 residues.